What follows are 26 T cell receptor beta chains derived from one specimen sequenced in a study of human T cells and chemical hapten exposure. TCRdb used MiXCR to reprocess the RACE reads, holding one entry per CDR3 protein. Here the sample spans 190,000 or so distinct CDR3 sequences, under 30% being singletons. Sample time point: patch test 3, about 24 weeks after DPC sensitization. Treatment described: therapeutic diphenylcyclopropenone sensitization with weekly scalp DPC. Sequencing used whole blood, obtained in connection with sensitization to the hapten diphenylcyclopropenone (DPC). These receptors were taken from a woman in her forties with alopecia areata. Some clones in this sample may be carry-over from other donors' samples.

This clonotype has only a few counts. The V call is TRBV7-6, the J call TRBJ2-7; D gene ambiguous. The CDR3 has 13 residues. The ends were cut back, 5 bases at V and 2 bases at J, with 10 bases in the middle. From germline, CDR1 is SGHVS and CDR2 FNYEAQ. CDR3 DNA: TGTGCCAGCAGCGCTAGTGTCCCCTACGAGCAGTACTTC. Protein sequence: CASSASVPYEQYF.

A few counts support this clonotype. The chain has TRBV20-1 and TRBJ2-3; D remains unclear. V was cut by 6 bases and J by 1 base, with 8 bases left in between. The CDR3 length is 12 residues. Germline lookup yields CDR1 DFQATT and CDR2 SNEGSKA (reference sequence). CDR3 amino acids: CSATWGTDTQYF. The CDR3 DNA reads as TGCAGTGCCACCTGGGGCACAGATACGCAGTATTTT.

This clonotype was found once. This chain links TRBV11-2 with TRBJ1-5, with D unresolved. V dropped 4 bases and J dropped 4 bases, with 11 bases sitting between them. Per the germline V gene, CDR1 is SGHAT and CDR2 is FQNNGV. The CDR3 contains 14 residues. CDR3 sequence (DNA): TGTGCCAGCAGCTCCCAGGCACGGAATCAGCCCCAGCATTTT. It yields the protein CASSSQARNQPQHF.

This clonotype was seen many times. The chain has TRBV7-2 and TRBJ1-3, with a tentative D call TRBD1 (5 bases). The V end lost 1 base, the J end lost 2 bases, and 6 bases lay between the germline ends. The CDR3 is 14 residues long. Germline V lookup: CDR1 SGHTA, CDR2 FQGNSA. CDR3 amino acids: CASSLGGAGNTIYF. The CDR3 coding sequence is TGTGCCAGCAGCTTAGGAGGGGCTGGAAACACCATATATTTT.

The chain joins TRBV29-1 to TRBJ2-3; D is ambiguous. Germline V gene data show CDR1 as SQVTM and CDR2 as ANQGSEA. The CDR3 totals 18 residues. Trimming removed 4 bases at V and 1 base at J, with 24 bases between. In DNA form, the CDR3 reads TGCAGCGTTGCCCACCCCGCAATCCGCAGTGAGGGCACAGATACGCAGTATTTT. Its protein is CSVAHPAIRSEGTDTQYF.

This sequence joins TRBV28 and TRBJ2-2, with D possibly being TRBD2 (6 bases). This CDR3 spans 14 amino acids. Per the germline V gene, CDR1 is MDHEN and CDR2 is SYDVKM. Trimming pared 6 bases from V and 5 bases from J, leaving 13 bases between. CDR3 DNA: TGTGCCAGCAGGTGGGACTTCACAACCGGGGAGCTGTTTTTT. It codes for CASRWDFTTGELFF.

This clonotype has more than one count but fewer than ten. The chain is built from TRBV9 and TRBJ2-2, with D tentatively TRBD2 (6 bases). This CDR3 region has 14 residues. V dropped 6 bases and J dropped 1 base, with 10 bases sitting between them. Germline CDR1 is SGDLS and CDR2 is YYNGEE. This CDR3 is CASMVSGNTGELFF. The CDR3 region has the DNA TGTGCCAGCATGGTTAGCGGGAACACCGGGGAGCTGTTTTTT. The variable domain in full, completed from reference TRBV9 and TRBJ2-2, reads DSGVTQTPKHLITATGQRVTLRCSPRSGDLSVYWYQQSLDQGLQFLIQYYNGEERAKGNILERFSAQQFPDLHSELNLSSLELGDSALYFCASMVSGNTGELFFGEGSRLTVL.

V is TRBV9 and J is TRBJ1-5; D remains unclear. The CDR3 extends over 14 amino acids. Germline lookup yields CDR1 SGDLS and CDR2 YYNGEE. V lost 1 base and J lost 7, with 12 bases in between. DNA for the CDR3: TGTGCCAGCAGCGTAAATAGCCACTTCCAGCCCCAGCATTTT. This encodes CASSVNSHFQPQHF.

This clonotype was seen only a few times. The chain carries TRBV6-2 or TRBV6-3 and TRBJ1-5; D is ambiguous. The CDR3 contains 13 residues. Germline values: CDR1 MNHEY, CDR2 SVGEGT. Trimming stripped 7 bases from V and 9 bases from J, with 16 bases between. The CDR3 reads CASNSGVFWPQHF. CDR3 coding DNA: TGTGCCAGCAATTCTGGGGTCTTCTGGCCCCAGCATTTT.

The chain has TRBV10-3 and TRBJ2-7, with 7 bases lining up with TRBD2. V shed 7 bases and J 0 bases; nucleotides not matched to a gene: 6. CDR3 length equals 14 residues. CDR1 ENHRY and CDR2 SYGVKD come from the germline V gene. The CDR3 DNA reads TGTGCCATCAAGAGCGGGACTCCCTCCTACGAGCAGTACTTC. It specifies CAIKSGTPSYEQYF.

In its sample, this clonotype was seen a few times. The rearrangement uses TRBV29-1 and TRBJ2-7; D may correspond to TRBD1 or TRBD2 (5 bases each). The V end lost 1 base, the J end lost 3 bases, and 13 bases lay between the germline ends. From germline, CDR1 is SQVTM and CDR2 ANQGSEA. The CDR3 covers 14 residues. DNA of the CDR3: TGCAGCGTTGAAGTAAGAGGGGTTTACTACGAGCAGTACTTC. Translation gives CSVEVRGVYYEQYF.

V gene TRBV6-5 combines with J gene TRBJ1-3; D is unresolved. Between the trimmed V and J ends, which lost 3 bases and 1 base, there was a span of 4 bases. This CDR3 spans 13 amino acids. Per germline, CDR1 MNHEY and CDR2 SVGAGI. The chain's CDR3 is CASSYLSGNTIYF. The CDR3 DNA follows: TGTGCCAGCAGTTATTTGTCTGGAAACACCATATATTTT.

Ten or more counts support this clonotype. The V and J genes are TRBV29-1 and TRBJ2-2, with D tentatively TRBD1 (5 bases). CDR3 length: 14 amino acids. Trimming cost V 3 bases and J 2 bases, with 10 bases left between them. Germline assignment: CDR1 SQVTM and CDR2 ANQGSEA. CDR3 sequence: CSVDSRENTGELFF. For the CDR3, the DNA is TGCAGCGTTGACTCCAGGGAAAACACCGGGGAGCTGTTTTTT.

This clonotype was counted a few times. The CDR3, as DNA: TGTGCCAGCCTAAGGGACGGACAAGAGACCCAGTACTTC. Amino acid sequence: CASLRDGQETQYF. The chain links TRBV2 to TRBJ2-5; D could derive from TRBD1 or TRBD2 (5 bases each). Trimming took 8 bases from V and 2 from J, leaving 12 bases between them. The CDR3 is 13 residues long. The V gene's germline CDR1 is SNHLY and CDR2 FYNNEI.

This clonotype came up a few times. The rearrangement joins TRBV28 to TRBJ2-7; 8 nucleotides match TRBD2. Looked up from germline, CDR1 is MDHEN and CDR2 is SYDVKM. This CDR3 has 14 residues. The ends lost 6 bases at V and 2 bases at J; junction bases unmatched: 6. This CDR3 is CASRTGTRAYEQYF. In DNA, the CDR3 is TGTGCCAGCAGGACCGGGACTAGAGCCTACGAGCAGTACTTC.

J is TRBJ1-1 and V is TRBV20-1; TRBD1 might be the D (6 bases). V lost 5 bases, J lost 1 base, and 14 bases lay in between. Germline assignment: CDR1 DFQATT and CDR2 SNEGSKA (reference sequence). The CDR3 sequence is 14 residues long. Here the CDR3 reads CSAGAGQPNTEAFF. The CDR3 nucleotides are TGCAGTGCTGGAGCGGGACAACCGAACACTGAAGCTTTCTTT.

This clonotype came up a few times. DNA of the CDR3: TGTGCCAGCAGCTTAGCAGGACAGGGCTACACTGAAGCTTTCTTT. Amino acids: CASSLAGQGYTEAFF. The chain couples TRBV7-2 to TRBJ1-1, with TRBD1 matching over 8 bases. The J segment lost 3 bases and the V segment lost 0 bases, leaving 3 bases of the junction unmatched. The length of the CDR3 is 15 residues. Germline CDR1 SGHTA, CDR2 FQGNSA.

The CDR3 spells CSAEFLGEQYF. As DNA, the CDR3 is TGCAGCGCCGAGTTCCTCGGCGAGCAGTACTTC. The genes are TRBV29-1 and TRBJ2-7; D not resolved. Germline assignment: CDR1 SQVTM and CDR2 ANQGSEA. CDR3 size: 11 residues. V was pared by 7 bases and J by 6 bases, with 13 bases between.

This clonotype was counted many times. The CDR3 coding sequence is TGCGCCAGCAGCCAAGATACTAGCGGGACCTACAATGAGCAGTTCTTC. This encodes CASSQDTSGTYNEQFF. The chain employs TRBV4-3 and TRBJ2-1; 10 nucleotides agree with TRBD2. The CDR3 has 16 amino acids. CDR1 LGHNA and CDR2 YSLEER come from the germline V gene. J was trimmed by 2 bases and V by 0 bases; bases with no gene match: 1.

V is TRBV2 and J is TRBJ2-3; D possibly corresponds to TRBD1 (6 bases). Trimming took off 6 bases at V and 2 bases at J, with 15 bases between the two ends. Germline assignment: CDR1 SNHLY and CDR2 FYNNEI. The CDR3 spans 15 residues. CDR3 DNA sequence: TGTGCCAGCAGCGATCCAGGACAGCTCACAGATACGCAGTATTTT. Translating gives CASSDPGQLTDTQYF.

The chain employs TRBV6-5 and TRBJ2-1; D perhaps matches TRBD1 (6 bases). V was pared by 7 bases and J by 0 bases, with 22 bases between. Germline CDR1 is MNHEY and CDR2 is SVGAGI. This CDR3 comprises 18 residues. The chain's CDR3 is CASTTTGLRVVSYNEQFF. The CDR3 nucleotides are TGTGCCAGCACCACGACAGGACTTCGGGTAGTCTCCTACAATGAGCAGTTCTTC.

The chain uses TRBV28 and TRBJ1-2; a weak D match, TRBD1 (6 bases). This CDR3 contains 14 residues. CDR1 and CDR2 (germline): MDHEN, SYDVKM. Trimming left V 5 bases short and J 10 bases short, with 20 bases between. CDR3 DNA sequence: TGTGCCAGCAGTGTGGGTGGGGGGCGAATTGCCTACACCTTC. Translated: CASSVGGGRIAYTF.

The V call is TRBV9, the J call TRBJ1-4; no clear D. The V end was cut by 0 bases, the J end by 5 bases, with 5 bases between. The CDR3 has 13 amino acids. In germline, CDR1 is SGDLS, CDR2 YYNGEE. The CDR3 region is CASSVDPNEKLFF. CDR3 bases: TGTGCCAGCAGCGTAGACCCCAATGAAAAACTGTTTTTT.

The chain couples TRBV28 to TRBJ1-6; 8 nucleotides match TRBD1. Losses at the gene ends were 4 bases for V and 5 bases for J; bases not matched to a gene: 4. Germline CDR1 reads MDHEN; CDR2 reads SYDVKM. The CDR3 spans 15 residues. The CDR3 sequence: CASSYPGQDNSPLHF. The DNA for the CDR3 is TGTGCCAGCAGTTATCCGGGACAGGATAATTCACCCCTCCACTTT.

This clonotype was found a few times. The rearrangement joins TRBV6-4 to TRBJ2-3; 8 nucleotides line up with TRBD1. J gave up 4 bases and V 5 bases, and 5 bases lay outside the gene matches. CDR3 length equals 14 residues. In germline, CDR1 is MRHNA, CDR2 SNTAGT. The CDR3 DNA follows: TGTGCCAGCAGTCAGACAGGGGACTCAGATACGCAGTATTTT. Translating gives CASSQTGDSDTQYF.

CDR3 bases: TGCGCCAGCAGCCAAGTGTCCGGTTATGATAATTCACCCCTCCACTTT. Translating gives CASSQVSGYDNSPLHF. V gene TRBV4-1 combines with J gene TRBJ1-6; D uncertain. This CDR3 has 16 residues. The germline V and J ends were trimmed by 1 base and 5 bases, with 12 bases remaining between them. Germline-derived CDR1 and CDR2 are MGHRA and YSYEKL.